This T cell receptor beta chain was captured by sequencing in a study of T cell responses to AZD1222 COVID-19 vaccine. Overall study results and limits: Clonal diversity may have been underestimated, and the donors were mostly white British, with more females than males. After the peak T cell response, and only then, were repertoires sampled. Recipients of AZD1222 seropositive at baseline numbered only 5 or 6. Distributed over spike, vaccine-associated CD4 TCRs predominated at 160-218 and 743-854.

Per the germline V gene, CDR1 is SGHNT and CDR2 is YENEEA. The V segment lost 3 bases and the J segment 3 bases; nucleotides outside the gene matches: 6. This CDR3 contains 15 residues. On this clone: The antigen is unknown.

Profiled with immunoSEQ multiplex PCR; TCRdb holds only in-frame clones, not every one. The sample holds some 130,000 clones, around 90% seen once. The chain employs TRBV11-3 and TRBJ2-7, with TRBD1 identical over 9 bases. Material: peripheral blood, obtained on day 0 of MenACWY control vaccination. This sequence was found in an adult in good health. CDR3 sequence reads: CASSLFGTGFYEQYF. In DNA, the CDR3 is TGTGCCAGCAGCTTGTTCGGGACAGGGTTCTACGAGCAGTACTTC.